The source of this T cell receptor beta chain is a study of T cells after yellow fever vaccination. Overall study context: Low-cell-number fractions underwent preparation using SMART-Seq v4 Ultra Low Input.

This clonotype has more than one count but fewer than ten. What it binds is unknown. The study, taken as a whole, reports: Among all clonotypes, a small share was observed in both CD4 and CD8 compartments.

TCRdb ran MiXCR on the 5' RACE reads and lists one entry per CDR3 protein. The sample shows 550,000 or so distinct CDR3 sequences, about 19% of them seen only once. Here the sequenced sample was PBMCs, taken 15 days after the yellow fever booster vaccination. This clonotype was obtained from a man in his thirties or forties who received the YFV17D yellow fever vaccine.

CDR3 residues: CASTIGEGYEQYF. CDR3 DNA: TGTGCCAGCACCATTGGGGAGGGTTACGAGCAGTACTTC. The chain uses TRBV7-2 and TRBJ2-7; 7 bases are shared with TRBD2. This CDR3 is built from 13 residues. Germline V CDR1 and CDR2: SGHTA, FQGNSA. V lost 7 bases to trimming and J lost 4 bases; unmatched junction nucleotides: 7.